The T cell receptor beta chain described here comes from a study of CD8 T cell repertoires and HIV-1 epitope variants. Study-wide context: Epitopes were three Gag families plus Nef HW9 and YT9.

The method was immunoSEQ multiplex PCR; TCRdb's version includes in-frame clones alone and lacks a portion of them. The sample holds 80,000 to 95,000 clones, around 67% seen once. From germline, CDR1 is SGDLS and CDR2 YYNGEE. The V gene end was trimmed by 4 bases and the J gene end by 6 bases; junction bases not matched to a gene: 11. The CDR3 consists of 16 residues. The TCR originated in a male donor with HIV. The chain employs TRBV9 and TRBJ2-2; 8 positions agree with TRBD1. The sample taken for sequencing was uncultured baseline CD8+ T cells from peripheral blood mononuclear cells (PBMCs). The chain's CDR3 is CASSSRTGLVAGELFF. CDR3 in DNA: TGTGCCAGCAGCTCCCGGACAGGGTTAGTGGCCGGGGAGCTGTTTTTT.